These 4 T cell receptor beta chains share one sample of origin, sequenced in a study of Ad26.COV2.S vaccination and SARS-CoV-2 variants. Clones were sequenced by immunoSEQ multiplex PCR, and TCRdb holds only the in-frame ones, with some missing. The table shows roughly 380,000 clones, with approximately 90% occurring only once. The sample here was peripheral blood, taken after recovery from COVID-19. These TCRs come from a human donor who had recovered from COVID-19.

V usage is TRBV5-8 and J usage is TRBJ1-2; unclear D gene. The length of the CDR3 is 10 residues. Germline CDR1 is SGHTS and CDR2 is YDEGEE. The V gene lost 0 bases and the J gene lost 7 bases, with 1 base spanning the gap. CDR3 sequence reads: CASSLAGYTF. CDR3 bases: TGTGCCAGCAGCTTGGCTGGCTACACCTTC.

This chain uses TRBV7-8 with TRBJ2-3, with 13 nucleotides matching TRBD2. The CDR3 contains 16 residues. Germline V gene lookup returns CDR1 SGHVS and CDR2 FQNEAQ. After removal of 4 bases from V and 3 bases from J, the junction contained 4 bases not matched to a gene. The CDR3 is CASSSGLAGLTDTQYF. CDR3 nucleotides: TGTGCCAGCAGCTCGGGACTAGCGGGGTTAACAGATACGCAGTATTTT.

The chain couples TRBV2 to TRBJ2-7; TRBD2 agrees at 9 bases. CDR1 is SNHLY, CDR2 FYNNEI, per germline. V gave up 2 bases and J gave up 4 bases; unmatched junction bases: 9. The CDR3 has 16 amino acids. The CDR3 sequence is CASSEMDLAGSYEQYF. In DNA form, the CDR3 reads TGTGCCAGCAGTGAAATGGACCTAGCGGGGAGTTACGAGCAGTACTTC. Full variable domain (remainder filled in from reference TRBV2 and TRBJ2-7): EPEVTQTPSHQVTQMGQEVILRCVPISNHLYFYWYRQILGQKVEFLVSFYNNEISEKSEIFDDQFSVERPDGSNFTLKIRSTKLEDSAMYFCASSEMDLAGSYEQYFGPGTRLTVT.

V is TRBV9 and J is TRBJ2-7; possible D gene TRBD2, 5 bases. The CDR3 is made up of 14 amino acids. Looked up from germline, CDR1 is SGDLS and CDR2 is YYNGEE. V lost 0 bases and J lost 4, with 11 bases in between. The CDR3 region is CASSVALAGYEQYF. CDR3 sequence (DNA): TGTGCCAGCAGCGTAGCCCTAGCTGGATACGAGCAGTACTTC.